This TCR beta chain was recovered during a study of CD8 T cells in ankylosing spondylitis. Notes on the study in general: Disease-linked clones, CD8+, were relatively rare in peripheral blood.

This clonotype was observed at least ten times. Its antigen is currently unknown. The CDR3 runs 14 residues. Per germline, CDR1 DFQATT and CDR2 SNEGSKA (reference sequence). Germline trimming cut 6 bases from V and 7 bases from J; bases unmatched to any gene: 10. A single record per CDR3 protein comes from TCRdb applying MiXCR to the 5' RACE reads. The table has a few hundred thousand distinct CDR3 sequences, around 20% seen once; the top ten hold around 3.2%. This TCR came from a female donor with ankylosing spondylitis or in good health (not recorded which). The sequenced sample was blood, either unsorted or a sorted T cell fraction (not recorded which). The V and J genes are TRBV20-1 and TRBJ1-5, with TRBD1 identical over 9 bases. The CDR3 loop reads CSAEGQGLGQPQHF. The CDR3 DNA follows: TGCAGTGCCGAAGGACAGGGGCTGGGGCAGCCCCAGCATTTT.